This entry concerns a single T cell receptor beta chain. This clonotype was counted at least ten times. Its antigen is currently not known. Per-base qualities were not stored, and no clone one base away is much larger. These data belong to a study of identical twins (dated by TCRdb to 2016 to 2018). Regarding the complete study: The study deep-sequenced TCR alpha and beta repertoires from monozygotic twins, unrelated adults of various ages and cord blood to test whether fetal clonotypes persist. To rule out contamination, replicate twin experiments were performed at different times with different library preparation protocols. Results and caveats for the whole study, not just this receptor: Invariant T cells such as MAIT and iNKT could partly confound zero-insertion analyses, though diverse VJ usage argued against this for most clonotypes. Out-of-frame TCR alpha sharing in monozygotic twins was systematically underestimated by recombination models, whereas sharing between unrelated individuals was in agreement with the recombination models. Conclusions relied on cross-sectional statistical analysis, since the same donors could not be followed over many years. Compared with coincidental sharing between unrelated individuals, out-of-frame TCR alpha sequences shared between twins had an excess of sequences with low generation probability. Fewer insertions were carried by abundant cord blood beta clonotypes; a weaker similar trend was observed in young adult naive repertoires, while no such trend was observed in memory repertoires. Excess twin sharing in beta out-of-frame sequences was weaker because fewer shared sequences lowered the signal-to-noise ratio.

All donors were healthy Caucasians. Three pairs of female monozygotic twins, all aged about 18 to 30 years, were included in the twin cohort. Miltenyi CD45RO+ enrichment and human naive T-cell isolation kits were used to isolate memory (CD45RO+) and naive T cells from PBMC. The library was made by 5' RACE. Sequenced on an Illumina HiSeq 2000. Template switching added a universal primer binding site, and the final cDNA carried a unique molecular identifier that allowed TCR cDNA molecules to be counted accurately. First-strand cDNA for TCR alpha and beta chains was synthesized from specific primers in the conserved constant-segment region. To control for contamination, every cDNA library carried two barcodes: a SMART-Mk sample barcode plus Illumina barcodes. TruSeq adapter sequences along with Illumina sample barcodes were introduced in two successive PCR steps. TCR alpha and beta cDNA libraries were sequenced on the Illumina HiSeq platform with custom primers. As for the authors' bioinformatics: MiGEC processed the raw reads to extract unique molecular identifiers, while MiXCR was used to determine the CDR3 positions. For each individual, recombination models were inferred using an EM algorithm with the repgenHMM and IGoR tools. Shared clonotype analysis was performed with the tcR package in R, normalizing sharing by the product of cloneset sizes. To study raw recombination without the effects of thymic and clonal selection, out-of-frame nonproductive sequences were analyzed. TCRdb took the public reads, trimmed them with fastp at Q25, ran MiXCR for clone calling and kept in-frame beta chains. Rows matching on CDR3 protein sequence are summarized as one entry with the most common DNA and genes. For this entry, the V and J calls and clone size follow TCRdb and not the study's own pipeline. The sample profile shows hundreds of thousands of distinct CDR3 sequences; under 9% of them were found once. The top ten hold 2.1% of the sample.

For CDR1 and CDR2, the germline V gene (reference sequence) lists LGHDT and YNNKEL. There are 14 amino acids in the CDR3, from cysteine to phenylalanine inclusive. Just the 42-base CDR3 DNA is kept, in frame starting at base 1. Trimming accounts for 4 bases at V and 10 bases at J, while the number of junction bases matched to no gene is 5. These data are also associated with another study on yellow fever vaccine responses in identical twins. As the second publication notes: The authors reported that the T cell response to vaccination in identical twins appeared partly convergent and partly personalized. Focusing on identical twins, the study followed the T cell clones that responded to the vaccine, and did so with precision.

The rearrangement joined TRBV3-1 to TRBJ1-6, with TRBD1 matching 9 junction bases. Sequencing was performed on memory (CD45RO+) T cells sorted from blood. The cell subset or site tag for this specimen amounts to: CD45RO+ enriched T cells. This TCR derives from a woman aged 18 to 35 in good health. This receptor carries the CDR3 CASSLRQGGSPLHF. The DNA is TGTGCCAGCAGCCTCCGACAGGGGGGCTCACCCCTCCACTTT. Outside the CDR3, residues come from the reference TRBV3-1 and TRBJ1-6 proteins, so the full variable domain is: DTAVSQTPKYLVTQMGNDKSIKCEQNLGHDTMYWYKQDSKKFLKIMFSYNNKELIINETVPNRFSPKSPDKAHLNLHINSLELGDSAVYFCASSLRQGGSPLHFGNGTRLTVT.